One sample yielded the 27 T cell receptor beta chains listed below, sequenced in a study of OX40 agonist ivuxolimab in advanced cancers. Receptor amplification or capture employed the immunoSEQ multiplex PCR assay. TCRdb re-hosts the immuneACCESS table, in-frame sequences only. Its copies lack some clones; in the studies checked, an unresolved V gene accounts for under half of them, and the cause for the rest is not known. Recorded for this sample are some 61,000 clones; roughly 90% of them occurred a single time. The ten biggest clones cover roughly 4.9% of the sample. The specimen comprised CD4+ or CD8+ T cells sorted from blood, sampled in a trial of the OX40 agonist ivuxolimab. Source of these receptors: an adult with an advanced solid tumor such as melanoma, head and neck, liver or kidney cancer.

This rearrangement joins TRBV7-2 to TRBJ2-7; 10 nucleotides align to TRBD1. J lost 5 bases, V lost 2 bases, and 6 bases had no gene match. The CDR3 sequence is 15 residues long. Per germline, CDR1 SGHTA and CDR2 FQGNSA. The CDR3 reads CASSLRGQGVHEQYF. The CDR3 DNA reads as TGTGCCAGCAGCTTAAGAGGACAGGGGGTCCACGAGCAGTACTTC.

V gene TRBV10-3 combines with J gene TRBJ2-7; 8 bases are a match to TRBD2. The CDR3 contains 15 residues. The V and J ends lost 6 bases and 5 bases, in that order; junction bases with no gene match: 12. The V gene's germline CDR1 is ENHRY and CDR2 SYGVKD. CDR3 in amino acids: CAISRTGIGGDEQYF. CDR3 bases: TGTGCCATCAGCCGTACAGGTATCGGGGGGGACGAGCAGTACTTC.

Notes on this clone: Other DNA sequences in this specimen translate into the identical CDR3. The chain employs TRBV9 and TRBJ1-1; no definite D call. V dropped 4 bases and J dropped 4 bases, with 11 bases sitting between them. The CDR3 has 13 residues. The germline CDR1 and CDR2 sequences are SGDLS and YYNGEE. CDR3: CASSFGDGTEAFF. CDR3 nucleotide sequence: TGTGCCAGCAGCTTCGGCGACGGCACTGAAGCTTTCTTT.

This clone was detected a few times. The rearrangement joins TRBV18 to TRBJ2-1; D not resolved. Trimming left V 3 bases short and J 5 bases short, with 2 bases between. The CDR3 is 11 amino acids. CDR1 is KGHSH and CDR2 is LQKENI in the germline V gene. The CDR3 DNA reads as TGTGCCAGCTCACCCAACAATGAGCAGTTCTTC. This encodes CASSPNNEQFF.

The chain carries TRBV7-3 and TRBJ2-7; TRBD1 matches at 9 bases. The CDR3 is made up of 14 amino acids. In germline, CDR1 is SGHTA, CDR2 FQGTGA. With 5 bases clipped from V and 3 bases from J, the junction kept 5 bases outside the gene matches. The DNA of the CDR3 is TGTGCCAGCAGCCTCGGACAGGGGAACTACGAGCAGTACTTC. Translated: CASSLGQGNYEQYF.

The V call is TRBV10-3, the J call TRBJ2-1; D may be TRBD2 (6 bases). The CDR3 contains 13 residues. V was clipped by 9 bases and J by 5 bases, with 14 bases between them. CDR1 is ENHRY, CDR2 SYGVKD, per germline. CDR3 protein: CAINRAGNNEQFF. In DNA form, the CDR3 reads TGTGCCATTAATAGGGCGGGGAACAATGAGCAGTTCTTC.

Worth noting for this clone: A junction end diverges from the germline sequence, so it may reflect a read error. This chain connects TRBV2 to TRBJ2-2; D unclear. Germline V gene sequence: CDR1 SNHLY, CDR2 FYNNEI. CDR3 length: 14 amino acids. The CDR3 sequence is CASGERSNTGELFF. CDR3 sequence (DNA): TGTGCCAGCGGTGAACGTTCGAACACCGGGGAGCTGTTTTTT.

The CDR3 DNA sequence: TGTGCCAGCAGCTTGGGAGGGGAGGGGAGCTCCTACAATGAGCAGTTCTTC. Translated, it gives CASSLGGEGSSYNEQFF. The genes are TRBV5-6 and TRBJ2-1, with 7 bases matching TRBD2. The length of the CDR3 is 17 residues. Trimming cost V 0 bases and J 0 bases; bases outside gene matches: 6. Per the germline V gene, CDR1 is SGHDT and CDR2 is YYEEEE.

The gene calls are TRBV7-2 and TRBJ2-2, with D unresolved. Germline V gene lookup returns CDR1 SGHTA and CDR2 FQGNSA. With 1 base removed from V and 6 bases from J, the gap between germline ends came to 12 bases. CDR3 length: 15 residues. CDR3 residues: CASSLGGLTPGELFF. The CDR3 DNA reads TGTGCCAGCAGCTTAGGGGGTCTGACTCCCGGGGAGCTGTTTTTT.

This chain joins TRBV2 and TRBJ2-1; 8 bases fit TRBD2. From germline, CDR1 is SNHLY and CDR2 FYNNEI. The V and J ends lost 4 bases and 6 bases, in that order; junction bases with no gene match: 5. CDR3 size: 14 residues. In DNA form, the CDR3 reads TGTGCCAGCAGTGGGAGTAGCGGGGTCAATGAGCAGTTCTTC. Protein: CASSGSSGVNEQFF.

DNA of the CDR3: TGCAGCGTTGATAGCTCCCTCAGGGGGAACATTCAGTACTTC. Translation: CSVDSSLRGNIQYF. The chain recombines TRBV29-1 with TRBJ2-4; 7 positions match TRBD1. The CDR3 extends over 14 amino acids. With 3 bases clipped from V and 7 bases from J, the junction kept 9 bases outside the gene matches. In germline, CDR1 is SQVTM, CDR2 ANQGSEA.

The chain uses TRBV9 and TRBJ1-4; D is possibly TRBD1 (5 bases). CDR3 length equals 16 residues. The V end was cut by 0 bases, the J end by 2 bases, with 11 bases between. The germline V gene has CDR1 SGDLS and CDR2 YYNGEE. The CDR3 coding sequence is TGTGCCAGCAGCGTAGCTACTGGGGGTACTAATGAAAAACTGTTTTTT. It yields the protein CASSVATGGTNEKLFF. The full variable domain, its missing parts supplied by reference TRBV9 and TRBJ1-4, is DSGVTQTPKHLITATGQRVTLRCSPRSGDLSVYWYQQSLDQGLQFLIQYYNGEERAKGNILERFSAQQFPDLHSELNLSSLELGDSALYFCASSVATGGTNEKLFFGSGTQLSVL.

The genes are TRBV9 and TRBJ2-1, with 10 nucleotides matching TRBD2. The CDR3 loop spans 16 amino acids. Per germline, CDR1 SGDLS and CDR2 YYNGEE. V shed 0 bases and J 8 bases; nucleotides not matched to a gene: 8. Here the CDR3 reads CASSVEPSGSSYEQFF. Written as DNA, the CDR3 is TGTGCCAGCAGCGTAGAGCCTAGCGGGAGTAGCTATGAGCAGTTCTTC.

CDR3 nucleotides: TGTGCCAGCAGCCCGACCGGACGCCCCATGAACACTGAAGCTTTCTTT. Translation: CASSPTGRPMNTEAFF. The rearrangement links TRBV7-9 to TRBJ1-1; D gene uncertain. Germline V gene sequence: CDR1 SEHNR, CDR2 FQNEAQ (reference sequence). There are 16 residues in the CDR3. Trimming shortened V by 5 bases and J by 0 bases, and 16 bases separated the two germline ends.

Only one count was recorded for this clone. As DNA, the CDR3 is TGTGCCAGCAGCTACATGGGACTAGCGGGACGGGAGACCCAGTACTTC. As protein: CASSYMGLAGRETQYF. The rearrangement links TRBV7-2 to TRBJ2-5, with 13 bases fitting TRBD2. CDR1 and CDR2 from the germline V gene are SGHTA and FQGNSA. CDR3 length: 16 amino acids. V lost 4 bases and J lost 5; bases outside the gene matches: 7.

This rearrangement joins TRBV7-2 to TRBJ2-4; 8 bases match TRBD1. CDR1 and CDR2 (germline): SGHTA, FQGNSA. With V trimmed by 4 bases and J by 0 bases, 8 bases remained unmatched. The CDR3 extends over 17 amino acids. CDR3 DNA: TGTGCCAGCAGCTCCTACAGGGGGAACATAGCCAAAAACATTCAGTACTTC. Its translation: CASSSYRGNIAKNIQYF. Based on the CDR3 plus reference TRBV7-2 and TRBJ2-4, the full variable domain is GAGVSQSPSNKVTEKGKDVELRCDPISGHTALYWYRQSLGQGLEFLIYFQGNSAPDKSGLPSDRFSAERTGGSVSTLTIQRTQQEDSAVYLCASSSYRGNIAKNIQYFGAGTRLSVL.

DNA of the CDR3: TGTGCCAGCAGAAACAACAGGGGTTTTGGCAATCAGCCCCAGCATTTT. Its protein product is CASRNNRGFGNQPQHF. This chain uses TRBV27 with TRBJ1-5, with TRBD1 matching over 7 bases. CDR3 length: 16 amino acids. J lost 2 bases, V lost 6 bases, and 10 bases had no gene match. Germline assignment: CDR1 MNHEY and CDR2 SMNVEV (reference sequence).

CDR3 loop: CASSVESATYEQYF. CDR3 DNA sequence: TGTGCCAGCAGCGTAGAGTCAGCCACCTACGAGCAGTACTTC. The genes are TRBV9 and TRBJ2-7; no reliable D call. The CDR3 has 14 residues. The V gene lost 0 bases and the J gene lost 2 bases, with 9 bases spanning the gap. Germline loops: CDR1 SGDLS, CDR2 YYNGEE. The full variable domain, its missing parts supplied by reference TRBV9 and TRBJ2-7, is DSGVTQTPKHLITATGQRVTLRCSPRSGDLSVYWYQQSLDQGLQFLIQYYNGEERAKGNILERFSAQQFPDLHSELNLSSLELGDSALYFCASSVESATYEQYFGPGTRLTVT.

This chain links TRBV30 with TRBJ2-7, with 9 bases lining up with TRBD2. The CDR3 covers 13 residues. CDR1 and CDR2 (germline): GTSNPN, SVGIG (reference sequence). Trimming took 4 bases from V and 4 from J; bases not matched to a gene: 5. Written as DNA, the CDR3 is TGTGCCTGGAAAGCGGGAGGATCGTACGAGCAGTACTTC. It yields the protein CAWKAGGSYEQYF.

Note on this clone: One end of the junction varies from germline; a read error may be responsible. The chain links TRBV7-7 to TRBJ2-7; 7 nucleotides align to TRBD2. Germline V CDR1 and CDR2: SSHAT, FNYEAQ (reference sequence). This CDR3 is 14 amino acids long. The CDR3 bases are TGTGCTAGCAGCCTAGGACTAGTAGCTGCCGAGCAGTACTTC. Protein product: CASSLGLVAAEQYF.

The chain links TRBV7-8 to TRBJ2-2; TRBD1 is a possible D gene (6 bases). The germline gives CDR1 SGHVS, CDR2 FQNEAQ. V shed 3 bases and J shed 4 bases, with 12 bases lying between them. This CDR3 comprises 15 residues. In DNA form, the CDR3 reads TGTGCCAGCAGCTTTGGAACAGGGATCACCGGGGAGCTGTTTTTT. This translates into CASSFGTGITGELFF.

CDR3: CASTGTLNQPQHF. CDR3 DNA: TGTGCCAGTACCGGGACACTAAATCAGCCCCAGCATTTT. V and J are TRBV19 and TRBJ1-5, with D possibly TRBD1 on 6 matching bases. Trimming took 7 bases from V and 4 from J, leaving 11 bases between them. The CDR3 is made up of 13 amino acids. Germline V lookup: CDR1 LNHDA, CDR2 SQIVND (reference sequence).

This clone occurred once. The gene calls are TRBV11-2 and TRBJ1-2; 7 bases map to TRBD1. The trim removed 6 bases at V and 0 bases at J, leaving 7 bases unmatched. CDR3 length equals 15 residues. From germline, CDR1 is SGHAT and CDR2 FQNNGV. The CDR3 reads CASRETGVANYGYTF. The CDR3 nucleotides read TGTGCCAGCAGAGAAACAGGGGTGGCTAACTATGGCTACACCTTC.

This chain uses TRBV15 with TRBJ2-1; 12 bases align to TRBD2. J was trimmed by 4 bases and V by 1 base; bases with no gene match: 11. The CDR3 sequence is 19 residues long. CDR1 and CDR2 from the germline V gene are LNHNV and YYDKDF (reference sequence). The CDR3 sequence: CATSRGGSGTSGFYNEQFF. CDR3 coding DNA: TGTGCCACCAGCAGAGGAGGATCCGGGACTAGCGGGTTTTACAATGAGCAGTTCTTC.

The rearrangement uses TRBV28 and TRBJ1-2; TRBD1 is a possible D gene (6 bases). The V end was cut by 7 bases, the J end by 3 bases, with 15 bases between. The length of the CDR3 is 14 residues. Germline CDR1 MDHEN, CDR2 SYDVKM. CDR3 protein: CASTLSGGDYGYTF. The CDR3 DNA sequence: TGTGCCAGCACCCTTTCGGGGGGCGACTATGGCTACACCTTC.

Here the CDR3 reads CASSIRQGQTQGEQFF. The CDR3 bases are TGTGCCAGTAGTATTAGGCAAGGACAGACACAGGGAGAGCAGTTCTTC. The rearrangement links TRBV19 to TRBJ2-1, with D tentatively TRBD1 (6 bases). The CDR3 loop spans 16 amino acids. V shed 3 bases and J shed 10 bases, with 22 bases lying between them. The V gene's germline CDR1 is LNHDA and CDR2 SQIVND (reference sequence).

The genes are TRBV7-8 and TRBJ2-3; perhaps D is TRBD1 or TRBD2 (5 bases each). Germline V lookup: CDR1 SGHVS, CDR2 FQNEAQ. The CDR3 is made up of 14 amino acids. With 0 bases removed from V and 7 bases from J, the gap between germline ends came to 11 bases. In nucleotides, the CDR3 is TGTGCCAGCAGCTTAGCGGGGGTTCAACATACGCAGTATTTT. It specifies CASSLAGVQHTQYF. Variable domain in full (rest from reference TRBV7-8 and TRBJ2-3): GAGVSQSPRYKVAKRGQDVALRCDPISGHVSLFWYQQALGQGPEFLTYFQNEAQLDKSGLPSDRFFAERPEGSVSTLKIQRTQQEDSAVYLCASSLAGVQHTQYFGPGTRLTVL.